The 24 T cell receptor beta chains below come from one sample, sequenced in a study of post-analysis software for immune sequencing data. Whole-study results and caveats: About 5 TRBV segments occurring more often in patients than controls included TRBV5-6, TRBV5-1 and TRBV20-1.

The library was made from cDNA and included unique molecular identifiers. TCRdb re-analysed the PCR reads in MiXCR, keeping a single row per CDR3 protein. The table has about 770,000 distinct CDR3 sequences, 35% to 55% seen once; the top ten hold roughly 4.9%. The antigens of these receptors remain unknown. Material for sequencing was blood. These receptors originate from a girl between 10 and 17 years old with multiple sclerosis.

The chain couples TRBV7-3 to TRBJ2-1; 8 bases align to TRBD2. Germline V gives CDR1 SGHTA, CDR2 FQGTGA. CDR3 length: 14 amino acids. Germline trimming cut 2 bases from V and 9 bases from J; bases unmatched to any gene: 6. CDR3 bases: TGTGCCAGCAGCTTAGCCAGCGGGAGTCGTGAGCAGTTCTTC. This translates into CASSLASGSREQFF. Full variable domain (missing parts from reference TRBV7-3 and TRBJ2-1): GAGVSQTPSNKVTEKGKYVELRCDPISGHTALYWYRQSLGQGPEFLIYFQGTGAADDSGLPNDRFFAVRPEGSVSTLKIQRTERGDSAVYLCASSLASGSREQFFGPGTRLTVL.

Points on this clonotype: An end of the junction does not agree with germline; a read error may underlie this. The chain uses TRBV7-7 and TRBJ2-1; TRBD2 might be the D (6 bases). CDR1 and CDR2 (germline): SSHAT, FNYEAQ (reference sequence). This CDR3 region has 15 residues. As DNA, the CDR3 is TGTGCTAGCAGCATCAACGAGGACGGCGGGGCAAGGCAGTTCTTC. Translation: CASSINEDGGARQFF.

This clonotype came up once. This chain joins TRBV24-1 and TRBJ2-3; D is possibly TRBD1 (6 bases). The CDR3 contains 15 residues. V lost 3 bases, J lost 8 bases, and 17 bases lay in between. Germline lookup yields CDR1 KGHDR and CDR2 SFDVKD. CDR3 bases: TGTGCCACCAGTGATAGGGCAGGGGAAGCAGGTACGCAGTATTTT. Translated: CATSDRAGEAGTQYF.

The chain has TRBV2 and TRBJ1-4; TRBD1 matches 7 bases. The germline gives CDR1 SNHLY, CDR2 FYNNEI. Trimming cost V 7 bases and J 8 bases; bases outside gene matches: 10. CDR3 size: 14 residues. The CDR3 sequence: CASTLTGFGEKLFF. CDR3 sequence (DNA): TGTGCCAGCACCCTGACAGGGTTCGGGGAAAAACTGTTTTTT.

This clonotype was counted between two and nine times. The gene calls are TRBV5-1 and TRBJ2-4, with D tentatively TRBD1 (6 bases). CDR3 length: 15 amino acids. The germline V gene encodes CDR1 SGHRS and CDR2 YFSETQ. V was pared by 0 bases and J by 3 bases, with 10 bases between. Written as DNA, the CDR3 is TGCGCCAGCAGCTTGGGGGCGGACAGCAAAAACATTCAGTACTTC. Amino acids: CASSLGADSKNIQYF.

This clonotype has only a few counts. The chain links TRBV29-1 to TRBJ2-7; a possible D gene is TRBD1 (6 bases). Germline CDR1 and CDR2: SQVTM and ANQGSEA. This CDR3 is 13 amino acids long. V lost 6 bases, J lost 2 bases, and 14 bases lay in between. The CDR3, as DNA: TGCAGCGTGAACAGGGAAGGGGCCTACGAGCAGTACTTC. Residues: CSVNREGAYEQYF.

The rearrangement joins TRBV29-1 to TRBJ2-5; TRBD1 is a possible D gene (6 bases). The closer fit of TRBJ2-7 to the DNA end suggests the J call may be wrong. Germline CDR1 is SQVTM and CDR2 is ANQGSEA. CDR3 length: 13 residues. The CDR3 region is CSVEGETGDEQYF. CDR3 DNA sequence: TGCAGCGTTGAGGGGGAGACAGGAGACGAGCAGTACTTC.

This clonotype was picked up a small number of times. V gene TRBV5-1 combines with J gene TRBJ2-6; D remains unclear. The CDR3 is 15 amino acids. Germline CDR1 SGHRS, CDR2 YFSETQ. The germline V and J ends were trimmed by 4 bases and 4 bases, with 12 bases remaining between them. Here the CDR3 reads CASSTTTAGANVLTF. The CDR3 bases are TGCGCCAGCAGCACCACAACAGCCGGGGCCAACGTCCTGACTTTC.

V usage is TRBV7-2 and J usage is TRBJ2-4, with 10 bases aligning to TRBD1. There are 15 residues in the CDR3. Losses at the gene ends were 1 base for V and 13 bases for J; bases not matched to a gene: 10. From germline, CDR1 is SGHTA and CDR2 FQGNSA. The CDR3: CASSLGGQGVGEQYF. In nucleotides, the CDR3 is TGTGCCAGCAGCTTAGGTGGACAGGGGGTAGGGGAGCAGTACTTC.

This chain links TRBV10-3 with TRBJ2-7, with 12 bases fitting TRBD2. CDR3 length: 14 amino acids. V was pared by 9 bases and J by 3 bases, with 6 bases of the junction left unmatched. CDR1 is ENHRY and CDR2 is SYGVKD in the germline V gene. The CDR3 reads CAIKRLAGDYEQYF. The CDR3 DNA follows: TGTGCCATTAAGCGACTAGCGGGAGACTACGAGCAGTACTTC.

Concerning this clonotype: Germline is not matched at one junction end, which may reflect a read error. The CDR3, as DNA: TGTGCCAGCGGCTTGGGGCAGGGGAGGTACGAGCAGTACTTC. Translated, it gives CASGLGQGRYEQYF. The genes are TRBV5-6 and TRBJ2-5, with D perhaps assigned TRBD1 or TRBD2 (6 bases each). Near its end, the DNA agrees better with TRBJ2-7, so the J call may be wrong. In germline, CDR1 is SGHDT, CDR2 YYEEEE. The CDR3 covers 14 residues.

This clonotype has only a few counts. The J gene is TRBJ2-1, the V gene TRBV2; D remains unclear. CDR3 length: 13 amino acids. Trimming took 3 bases from V and 4 from J, leaving 7 bases between them. CDR1 and CDR2 (germline): SNHLY, FYNNEI. CDR3 in DNA: TGTGCCAGCAGTGACCGGGTTTACAATGAGCAGTTCTTC. Translating gives CASSDRVYNEQFF. The full variable domain, rest sourced from reference TRBV2 and TRBJ2-1, is EPEVTQTPSHQVTQMGQEVILRCVPISNHLYFYWYRQILGQKVEFLVSFYNNEISEKSEIFDDQFSVERPDGSNFTLKIRSTKLEDSAMYFCASSDRVYNEQFFGPGTRLTVL.

V and J are TRBV29-1 and TRBJ2-2; tentatively, D is TRBD2 (6 bases). The CDR3 totals 13 residues. Per germline, CDR1 SQVTM and CDR2 ANQGSEA. V lost 1 base and J lost 4, with 7 bases in between. CDR3 coding DNA: TGCAGCGTTGAAGGGAGGGGCACCGGGGAGCTGTTTTTT. As protein: CSVEGRGTGELFF.

The chain couples TRBV20-1 to TRBJ2-3, with 8 bases that match TRBD2. There are 16 residues in the CDR3. The germline V gene has CDR1 DFQATT and CDR2 SNEGSKA (reference sequence). With 0 bases clipped from V and 1 base from J, the junction kept 6 bases outside the gene matches. CDR3 DNA sequence: TGCAGTGCTAGAGATCCCGCGGGAGGCGGCACAGATACGCAGTATTTT. Translated: CSARDPAGGGTDTQYF.

V usage is TRBV20-1 and J usage is TRBJ2-1; TRBD2 matches at 7 bases. Germline V gene data show CDR1 as DFQATT and CDR2 as SNEGSKA (reference sequence). CDR3 length: 16 amino acids. The V and J ends lost 0 bases and 10 bases, in that order; junction bases with no gene match: 15. The CDR3 region is CSARDFRLADSYEQFF. The CDR3 DNA follows: TGCAGTGCTAGAGATTTCCGGCTAGCGGACTCCTACGAGCAGTTCTTC.

The chain has TRBV12-5 and TRBJ2-1, with 13 bases lining up with TRBD2. The germline gives CDR1 LGHNT, CDR2 FRNRAP. V lost 6 bases and J lost 2; bases outside the gene matches: 4. The CDR3 has 16 amino acids. The DNA of the CDR3 is TGTGCTAGTGGCCCCGGGACTAGCGGGGCCTACAATGAGCAGTTCTTC. It is translated as CASGPGTSGAYNEQFF.

This clonotype appeared many times. The chain has TRBV3-1 and TRBJ2-7; TRBD1 is a possible D gene (6 bases). The V gene's germline CDR1 is LGHDT and CDR2 YNNKEL (reference sequence). The CDR3 has 12 residues. The V gene lost 6 bases and the J gene lost 2 bases, with 8 bases spanning the gap. CDR3 loop: CASSQGTYEQYF. The CDR3 DNA reads as TGTGCCAGCAGTCAGGGGACCTACGAGCAGTACTTC.

In its sample, this clonotype was seen a few times. The rearrangement joins TRBV6-1 to TRBJ2-1; 11 bases agree with TRBD2. CDR1 and CDR2 from the germline V gene are MNHNS and SASEGT. The CDR3 is made up of 16 amino acids. V was clipped by 7 bases and J by 4 bases; unmatched bases: 9. This CDR3 reads CASTLPGLADYNEQFF. DNA of the CDR3: TGTGCCAGCACCCTGCCGGGACTAGCGGATTACAATGAGCAGTTCTTC.

The chain joins TRBV25-1 to TRBJ2-5; D is undetermined. The CDR3 extends over 12 amino acids. CDR1 MGHDK and CDR2 SYGVNS come from the germline V gene. With 1 base removed from V and 5 bases from J, the gap between germline ends came to 5 bases. The CDR3 here is CASSEFGETQYF. The DNA for the CDR3 is TGTGCCAGCAGTGAATTCGGCGAGACCCAGTACTTC.

The chain links TRBV29-1 to TRBJ2-1; D is unclear. V lost 4 bases to trimming and J lost 1 base, with 11 bases between them. Germline CDR1 is SQVTM and CDR2 is ANQGSEA. This CDR3 contains 14 residues. Here the CDR3 DNA reads TGCAGCGTTGTGCGGAGCCAGTCCTACAATGAGCAGTTCTTC. It translates to CSVVRSQSYNEQFF.

The table lists this clonotype with a few counts. The rearrangement links TRBV27 to TRBJ2-7, with a tentative D call TRBD1 (6 bases). The germline gives CDR1 MNHEY, CDR2 SMNVEV (reference sequence). This CDR3 contains 15 residues. Trimming removed 6 bases at V and 5 bases at J, with 20 bases between. This CDR3 reads CASSRGQPEGHEQYF. CDR3 DNA sequence: TGTGCCAGCAGCCGAGGACAGCCCGAGGGCCACGAGCAGTACTTC.

The rearrangement uses TRBV7-3 and TRBJ2-3, with 8 bases that match TRBD2. The germline CDR1 and CDR2 sequences are SGHTA and FQGTGA. V was clipped by 4 bases and J by 1 base; unmatched bases: 7. CDR3 size: 16 residues. CDR3 protein: CASSSELAAGTDTQYF. The DNA for the CDR3 is TGTGCCAGCAGCTCAGAACTAGCGGCCGGCACAGATACGCAGTATTTT.

This clonotype has just a few counts. The V call is TRBV27, the J call TRBJ2-3; no clear D. Per the germline V gene, CDR1 is MNHEY and CDR2 is SMNVEV (reference sequence). Trimming pared 5 bases from V and 1 base from J, leaving 13 bases between. The CDR3 runs to 15 residues. This CDR3 reads CASSVTVPGTDTQYF. Here the CDR3 DNA reads TGTGCCAGCAGTGTGACTGTACCCGGCACAGATACGCAGTATTTT.

The chain recombines TRBV10-3 with TRBJ2-5, with D unresolved. The CDR3 extends over 14 amino acids. Germline values: CDR1 ENHRY, CDR2 SYGVKD. Trimming pared 3 bases from V and 1 base from J, leaving 9 bases between. The CDR3 loop reads CAISDKGSQETQYF. The CDR3, as DNA: TGTGCCATCAGTGATAAGGGCTCCCAAGAGACCCAGTACTTC.